A selection of T cell receptor beta chains follows, all from one sample in a study of blood T cell repertoires in COVID-19. Assay: immunoSEQ multiplex PCR; the TCRdb copy retains only in-frame clones and omits some. This sample yields roughly 350,000 clones, of which around 87% are seen a single time; 10% belongs to the top ten. Sequencing was performed on peripheral blood. The receptors stem from a woman aged 25 to 39 with COVID-19, enrolled during active disease. Each CDR3 is given with its conserved first and last residue. Fields, in order: D gene, clone size, V gene, CDR3 length, J gene, CDR3 protein, CDR3 DNA. A D gene is named only where the DNA matches it firmly. Clone size is shown for a subset of rows, as once, few, many or a class of expanded clone.

TRBD2	-	TRBV5-6	16	TRBJ2-5	CASSGLTSGRGETQYF	TGTGCCAGCAGCGGCTTAACGAGCGGGAGAGGGGAGACCCAGTACTTC
TRBD1	-	TRBV6-2/TRBV6-3	15	TRBJ1-2	CASSKPGQGDYGYTF	TGTGCCAGCAGTAAGCCGGGACAGGGAGACTATGGCTACACCTTC
TRBD2	once	TRBV7-2	14	TRBJ2-7	CASSPTSYSYEQYF	TGTGCCAGCAGCCCGACTAGCTATTCCTACGAGCAGTACTTC
TRBD2	-	TRBV6-5	15	TRBJ2-1	CASSYGLAGDYEQFF	TGTGCCAGCAGTTACGGACTAGCGGGAGATTATGAGCAGTTCTTC
TRBD1	-	TRBV3-1/TRBV3-2	13	TRBJ1-2	CASSLGTGGGYTF	TGTGCCAGCAGCTTGGGGACAGGGGGAGGCTACACCTTC
-	-	TRBV7-2	17	TRBJ2-6	CASSSTHSGSGANVLTF	TGTGCCAGCAGCTCCACCCACTCGGGCTCTGGGGCCAACGTCCTGACTTTC
TRBD1	-	TRBV4-1	15	TRBJ2-1	CASSQGTGGIREQFF	TGCGCCAGCAGCCAGGGGACAGGGGGCATTCGGGAGCAGTTCTTC
TRBD1	-	TRBV7-8	13	TRBJ2-7	CASSKDRHYEQYF	TGTGCCAGCAGCAAGGACAGGCACTACGAGCAGTACTTC
TRBD2	-	TRBV4-3	16	TRBJ2-3	CASSPATSGSTDTQYF	TGCGCCAGCAGCCCCGCGACTAGCGGAAGCACAGATACGCAGTATTTT
-	few	TRBV6-5	12	TRBJ2-5	CASSYSRETQYF	TGTGCCAGCAGTTACTCGAGAGAGACCCAGTACTTC
-	-	TRBV11-2	13	TRBJ2-5	CASSRGQLETQYF	TGTGCCAGCAGCCGTGGACAGTTGGAGACCCAGTACTTC
TRBD2	few	TRBV6-6	16	TRBJ2-1	CASRASSGRGDNEQFF	TGTGCCAGCAGAGCCTCTAGCGGGAGAGGCGACAATGAGCAGTTCTTC
-	few	TRBV6-5	13	TRBJ2-7	CASCIEVPYEQYF	TGTGCCAGTTGTATAGAAGTCCCCTACGAGCAGTACTTC
-	few	TRBV11-2	13	TRBJ1-3	CASNTGPGNTIYF	TGTGCCAGCAATACAGGGCCTGGAAACACCATATATTTT
-	few	TRBV6-5	14	TRBJ1-5	CASSSLSSNQPQHF	TGTGCCAGCAGTTCCCTCTCTAGCAATCAGCCCCAGCATTTT
TRBD1	-	TRBV19	15	TRBJ2-7	CASSINGQGSYEQYF	TGTGCCAGTAGTATAAACGGACAGGGCTCCTACGAGCAGTACTTC
TRBD2	-	TRBV7-3	16	TRBJ2-2	CASTQGAGAGTGELFF	TGTGCCAGCACCCAAGGAGCGGGAGCAGGGACCGGGGAGCTGTTTTTT
-	-	TRBV10-3	13	TRBJ1-2	CAISVGGEGGYTF	TGTGCCATCAGTGTCGGGGGGGAAGGGGGCTACACCTTC
-	-	TRBV12-3/TRBV12-4	13	TRBJ1-4	CASRAGVNEKLFF	TGTGCCAGCAGGGCGGGGGTGAATGAAAAACTGTTTTTT
TRBD2	-	TRBV29-1	16	TRBJ2-1	CSVEDRRSGRVNEQFF	TGCAGCGTTGAAGATCGGCGTAGCGGGAGGGTCAATGAGCAGTTCTTC
-	once	TRBV6-1	14	TRBJ2-5	CASSEASGGGTQYF	TGTGCCAGCAGTGAAGCGAGCGGAGGAGGGACCCAGTACTTC
-	-	TRBV24-1	13	TRBJ2-2	CATSFPNTGELFF	TGTGCCACCTCCTTTCCCAACACCGGGGAGCTGTTTTTT
TRBD2	once	TRBV6-1	17	TRBJ2-5	CASSGSGRALYQETQYF	TGTGCCAGCAGTGGTAGCGGGAGGGCCCTGTACCAAGAGACCCAGTACTTC
-	once	TRBV6-6	17	TRBJ2-5	CASSPGDSVSIQETQYF	TGTGCCAGCAGTCCAGGGGATAGCGTTTCAATCCAAGAGACCCAGTACTTC
-	once	TRBV3-1/TRBV3-2	14	TRBJ2-7	CASSQWEFSYEQYF	TGTGCCAGCAGCCAGTGGGAGTTCTCCTACGAGCAGTACTTC
-	few	TRBV20-1	14	TRBJ1-2	CSASTGYPNYGYTF	TGCAGTGCTAGTACAGGGTACCCTAACTATGGCTACACCTTC
TRBD2	-	TRBV28	14	TRBJ2-7	CASSFLAGGFEQYF	TGTGCCAGCAGTTTCCTAGCGGGAGGGTTTGAGCAGTACTTC
TRBD1	-	TRBV4-1	15	TRBJ1-1	CASSQETGVWTEAFF	TGCGCCAGCAGCCAAGAGACAGGGGTTTGGACTGAAGCTTTCTTT
-	-	TRBV6-5	16	TRBJ2-2	CASSYSIRGGRGELFF	TGTGCCAGCAGTTACTCGATCAGGGGTGGCAGGGGGGAGCTGTTTTTT
-	-	TRBV10-1	12	TRBJ1-5	CANPGPAQPQHF	TGCGCCAACCCGGGTCCTGCACAGCCCCAGCATTTT
-	-	TRBV11-3	14	TRBJ2-1	CASSLEQAYNEQFF	TGTGCCAGCAGCTTAGAACAGGCGTACAATGAGCAGTTCTTC
TRBD2	-	TRBV27	16	TRBJ2-7	CASSPTGLAGSSEQYF	TGTGCCAGCAGTCCGACGGGACTAGCGGGATCAAGCGAGCAGTACTTC
TRBD2	-	TRBV6-5	15	TRBJ2-5	CASRSRTSGIETQYF	TGTGCCAGCAGGTCTCGGACTAGCGGGATCGAGACCCAGTACTTC
-	-	TRBV6-6	14	TRBJ1-2	CASSYSQGDYGYTF	TGTGCCAGCAGTTACTCTCAGGGTGACTATGGCTACACCTTC
TRBD2	-	TRBV27	16	TRBJ2-7	CASSIRTSGPSYEQYF	TGTGCCAGCAGTATCCGGACTAGCGGGCCCTCCTACGAGCAGTACTTC
-	-	TRBV11-2	15	TRBJ2-5	CASSFSREARETQYF	TGTGCCAGCAGCTTCTCCAGGGAGGCACGGGAGACCCAGTACTTC
-	-	TRBV15	15	TRBJ1-5	CATSTKTDRNQPQHF	TGTGCCACCAGTACAAAGACAGACCGCAATCAGCCCCAGCATTTT
-	-	TRBV15	18	TRBJ1-5	CATSRNKTGQGRNQPQHF	TGTGCCACCAGCAGGAATAAAACAGGGCAAGGGCGCAATCAGCCCCAGCATTTT
TRBD1	-	TRBV30	16	TRBJ1-4	CAWSVRGTGWNEKLFF	TGTGCCTGGAGTGTACGAGGGACAGGGTGGAATGAAAAACTGTTTTTT
-	-	TRBV5-1	14	TRBJ2-2	CASSTDTNTGELFF	TGCGCCAGCAGCACGGACACGAACACCGGGGAGCTGTTTTTT
TRBD1	once	TRBV5-6	15	TRBJ2-7	CASSPPGQGHYEQYF	TGTGCCAGCAGCCCTCCGGGACAGGGGCACTACGAGCAGTACTTC